These 20 T cell receptor beta chains came from one sample sequenced in a study of T-cell reconstitution after alpha-beta-depleted transplantation in children. For TCRbeta, the library was prepared with unique molecular identifiers. TCRdb reanalysed the PCR reads using MiXCR and keeps one entry per CDR3 protein. The sample has a few hundred thousand distinct CDR3 sequences; 27% are singletons. The sample in question was PBMCs, obtained before TCRalphabeta/CD19-depleted stem cell transplant. All receptors come from a boy under three years old with Wiskott-Aldrich syndrome, due to receive a stem cell transplant.

This clonotype was observed a few times. The chain carries TRBV7-8 and TRBJ1-1; D gene uncertain. The CDR3 totals 11 residues. The ends were cut back, 5 bases at V and 4 bases at J, with 5 bases in the middle. CDR1 and CDR2 from the germline V gene are SGHVS and FQNEAQ. In nucleotides, the CDR3 is TGTGCCAGCAGCGCCCTCACTGAAGCTTTCTTT. Its protein product is CASSALTEAFF.

This clonotype was detected a few times. V and J are TRBV7-9 and TRBJ2-5; no definite D call. This CDR3 region has 13 residues. Germline V lookup: CDR1 SEHNR, CDR2 FQNEAQ (reference sequence). Trimming shortened V by 8 bases and J by 5 bases, and 15 bases separated the two germline ends. DNA for the CDR3: TGTGCCAGCCTTCCGTGGGTCGGGGAGACCCAGTACTTC. It specifies CASLPWVGETQYF. Supplemented by reference TRBV7-9 and TRBJ2-5, the full variable domain reads DTGVSQNPRHKITKRGQNVTFRCDPISEHNRLYWYRQTLGQGPEFLTYFQNEAQLEKSRLLSDRFSAERPKGSFSTLEIQRTEQGDSAMYLCASLPWVGETQYFGPGTRLLVL.

The chain combines TRBV6-5 with TRBJ2-3; the match to TRBD1 covers 9 bases. The CDR3 consists of 16 residues. Trimming removed 2 bases from V and 2 bases from J; junction bases left unmatched: 5. Germline V gives CDR1 MNHEY, CDR2 SVGAGI. In DNA form, the CDR3 reads TGTGCCAGCAGTTACCCGGGACAGGGCTACACAGATACGCAGTATTTT. Its translation is CASSYPGQGYTDTQYF.

The chain recombines TRBV28 with TRBJ2-7; 8 bases align to TRBD1. Germline V lookup: CDR1 MDHEN, CDR2 SYDVKM. The trim removed 6 bases at V and 5 bases at J, leaving 9 bases unmatched. The CDR3 contains 14 residues. CDR3 sequence: CASRGTGEVHEQYF. The CDR3 DNA reads TGTGCCAGCAGGGGGACAGGTGAGGTCCACGAGCAGTACTTC.

The chain carries TRBV5-1 and TRBJ2-3, with TRBD2 identical over 11 bases. The CDR3 is made up of 15 amino acids. Germline CDR1 and CDR2: SGHRS and YFSETQ. V was pared by 4 bases and J by 5 bases, with 6 bases of the junction left unmatched. The CDR3 loop reads CASSHLAGGVDTQYF. CDR3 in DNA: TGCGCCAGCAGCCACCTAGCGGGAGGAGTAGATACGCAGTATTTT.

The chain uses TRBV5-1 and TRBJ2-3; TRBD2 agrees at 7 bases. This CDR3 has 16 amino acids. CDR1 and CDR2 from the germline V gene are SGHRS and YFSETQ. Trimming cost V 0 bases and J 3 bases; bases outside gene matches: 7. CDR3 coding DNA: TGCGCCAGCAGCTTGGCCTCGAGGGAGGGTACAGATACGCAGTATTTT. This translates into CASSLASREGTDTQYF.

The chain has TRBV12-3 or TRBV12-4 and TRBJ2-3; D possibly uses TRBD1 or TRBD2 (5 bases each). CDR3 length: 16 amino acids. V was pared by 5 bases and J by 4 bases, with 19 bases between. This CDR3 is CASSPQPGRVADTQYF. The CDR3 bases are TGTGCCAGCAGTCCCCAGCCGGGGCGGGTAGCAGATACGCAGTATTTT.

This clonotype has more than one count but fewer than ten. The chain couples TRBV5-1 to TRBJ2-7, with unresolved D. The germline V and J ends were trimmed by 0 bases and 3 bases, with 10 bases remaining between them. CDR1 and CDR2 from the germline V gene are SGHRS and YFSETQ. CDR3 length equals 14 residues. The CDR3 DNA reads as TGCGCCAGCAGCTTGGAAGCCGGTTTCTACGAGCAGTACTTC. Amino acid sequence: CASSLEAGFYEQYF.

In this sample, this clonotype turned up a few times. This chain links TRBV20-1 with TRBJ2-4; no reliable D call. Trimming shortened V by 4 bases and J by 0 bases, and 7 bases separated the two germline ends. The germline V gene has CDR1 DFQATT and CDR2 SNEGSKA (reference sequence). This CDR3 region has 13 residues. CDR3 sequence reads: CSATELAKNIQYF. As DNA, the CDR3 is TGCAGTGCTACTGAACTAGCCAAAAACATTCAGTACTTC.

The genes are TRBV19 and TRBJ2-2; no firm D call. The V end lost 1 base, the J end lost 1 base, and 13 bases lay between the germline ends. This CDR3 has 17 amino acids. Germline assignment: CDR1 LNHDA and CDR2 SQIVND (reference sequence). CDR3 coding DNA: TGTGCCAGTAGTATAGGGGCAGCCCAAGGGAACACCGGGGAGCTGTTTTTT. Translated, it gives CASSIGAAQGNTGELFF.

This clonotype came up a few times. The rearrangement joins TRBV10-1 to TRBJ2-1; D may be TRBD1 (5 bases). V lost 7 bases and J 5 bases, leaving 18 bases between the germline ends. Germline V CDR1 and CDR2: WNHNN, SYGVQD (reference sequence). This CDR3 is built from 15 residues. Here the CDR3 DNA reads TGCGCCAGCATTCAGGGATCTGGCAGGGACAATGAGCAGTTCTTC. Encoded protein: CASIQGSGRDNEQFF.

V is TRBV30 and J is TRBJ1-6; D may be TRBD1 (5 bases). Germline V gene sequence: CDR1 GTSNPN, CDR2 SVGIG (reference sequence). This CDR3 has 14 residues. Trimming took off 5 bases at V and 10 bases at J, with 18 bases between the two ends. The DNA for the CDR3 is TGTGCCTGGTGCATGGGGACCGCTGGGTCACCCCTCCACTTT. It is translated as CAWCMGTAGSPLHF.

In this sample, this clonotype turned up a few times. This chain uses TRBV4-1 with TRBJ2-6, with 7 bases matching TRBD1. This CDR3 is 16 amino acids long. J gave up 2 bases and V 3 bases, and 4 bases lay outside the gene matches. CDR1 and CDR2 from the germline V gene are MGHRA and YSYEKL. CDR3 sequence: CASSQETGTGANVLTF. CDR3 in DNA: TGCGCCAGCAGCCAGGAGACAGGGACTGGGGCCAACGTCCTGACTTTC.

This chain joins TRBV18 and TRBJ2-3; TRBD1 might be the D (6 bases). Germline lookup yields CDR1 KGHSH and CDR2 LQKENI. The CDR3 totals 12 residues. Trimming removed 6 bases at V and 10 bases at J, with 14 bases between. The CDR3 spells CASSARQEAQYF. For the CDR3, the DNA is TGTGCCAGCTCGGCTCGACAGGAGGCGCAGTATTTT.

The genes are TRBV7-2 and TRBJ2-1; D gene ambiguous. The germline V gene encodes CDR1 SGHTA and CDR2 FQGNSA. CDR3 length: 13 residues. Trimming cost V 2 bases and J 7 bases, with 9 bases left between them. Written as DNA, the CDR3 is TGTGCCAGCAGCTTACGATTCGGTAATGAGCAGTTCTTC. Encoded protein: CASSLRFGNEQFF.

This clonotype appeared a few times. The genes are TRBV20-1 and TRBJ2-3, with TRBD2 matching over 8 bases. This CDR3 has 16 residues. Germline trimming cut 2 bases from V and 3 bases from J; bases unmatched to any gene: 10. The V gene's germline CDR1 is DFQATT and CDR2 SNEGSKA (reference sequence). The CDR3 bases are TGCAGTGCTAGACCGGGACTAGTCCCCGGGACAGATACGCAGTATTTT. Its translation is CSARPGLVPGTDTQYF.

V usage is TRBV20-1 and J usage is TRBJ2-1; the match to TRBD2 covers 9 bases. Looked up from germline, CDR1 is DFQATT and CDR2 is SNEGSKA (reference sequence). The CDR3 is 14 residues long. After removal of 5 bases from V and 5 bases from J, the junction contained 7 bases not matched to a gene. CDR3 residues: CSALETSGHNEQFF. DNA of the CDR3: TGCAGTGCTCTCGAGACTAGCGGCCACAATGAGCAGTTCTTC.

The table lists this clonotype with a few counts. The V and J genes are TRBV5-1 and TRBJ2-3; weak D call: TRBD2 (6 bases). The length of the CDR3 is 13 residues. The V end was cut by 7 bases, the J end by 2 bases, with 11 bases between. Germline CDR1 SGHRS, CDR2 YFSETQ. This CDR3 is CASHGGLTDTQYF. In DNA form, the CDR3 reads TGCGCCAGCCACGGGGGACTCACAGATACGCAGTATTTT.

This clonotype has more than one count but fewer than ten. The chain links TRBV5-1 to TRBJ2-7; TRBD1 matches at 11 bases. The CDR3 loop spans 15 amino acids. With V trimmed by 3 bases and J by 3 bases, 5 bases remained unmatched. The germline CDR1 and CDR2 sequences are SGHRS and YFSETQ. CDR3 DNA sequence: TGCGCCAGCAGCTCTCCGGGACAGGGGGTCTACGAGCAGTACTTC. It encodes CASSSPGQGVYEQYF.

The CDR3 DNA reads TGCGCCAGCAGCTTGAGGACAGGGACGAATTCACCCCTCCACTTT. It translates to CASSLRTGTNSPLHF. The chain is built from TRBV5-1 and TRBJ1-6; 8 bases agree with TRBD1. Germline-derived CDR1 and CDR2 are SGHRS and YFSETQ. V lost 1 base, J lost 7 bases, and 4 bases stayed unmatched. The CDR3 is made up of 15 amino acids.